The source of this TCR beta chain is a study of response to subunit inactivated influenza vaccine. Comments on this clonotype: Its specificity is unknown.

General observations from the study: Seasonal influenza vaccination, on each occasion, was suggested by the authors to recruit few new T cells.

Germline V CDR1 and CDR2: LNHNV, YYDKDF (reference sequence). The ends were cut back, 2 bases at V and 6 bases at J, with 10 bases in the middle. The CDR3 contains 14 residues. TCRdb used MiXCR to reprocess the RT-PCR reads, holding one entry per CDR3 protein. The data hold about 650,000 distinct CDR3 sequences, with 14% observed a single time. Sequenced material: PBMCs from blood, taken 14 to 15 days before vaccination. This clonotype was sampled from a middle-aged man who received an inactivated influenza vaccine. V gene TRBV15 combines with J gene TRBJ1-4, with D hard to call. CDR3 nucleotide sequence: TGTGCCACCAGCAGATTAATGGGTGATGAAAAACTGTTTTTT. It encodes CATSRLMGDEKLFF.